The next 29 T cell receptor beta chains were all read from a single sample in a study of beta chain features in type 1 diabetes. Every bit of the isolated RNA underwent reverse transcription, so sequencing read expressed TCRB transcripts. The table came from immunoSEQ multiplex PCR; TCRdb's copy has only in-frame clones and leaves some out. The sample lists 200,000 to 300,000 clones, 13% to 15% seen once, with around 0.026% in the top ten. What was sequenced was naive CD4+ T cells from blood. These receptor sequences come from a woman aged 40 to 50 in good health.

The rearrangement joins TRBV27 to TRBJ2-7, with 9 bases lining up with TRBD2. The V and J ends lost 3 bases and 0 bases, in that order; junction bases with no gene match: 3. Looked up from germline, CDR1 is MNHEY and CDR2 is SMNVEV (reference sequence). The CDR3 has 15 residues. As DNA, the CDR3 is TGTGCCAGCAGTTTTAGGCGGGGGGGCTCCTACGAGCAGTACTTC. It yields the protein CASSFRRGGSYEQYF.

This clone was counted between two and nine times. The J gene is TRBJ2-5, the V gene TRBV7-9, with D perhaps TRBD1 (5 bases). Trimming took off 4 bases at V and 6 bases at J, with 12 bases between the two ends. CDR1 and CDR2 from the germline V gene are SEHNR and FQNEAQ (reference sequence). The CDR3 consists of 13 residues. The CDR3 bases are TGTGCCAGCAGCTCAAGACAGTACCAGACCCAGTACTTC. This gives the protein CASSSRQYQTQYF.

In this sample, this clone turned up a few times. J is TRBJ2-7 and V is TRBV29-1; the match to TRBD2 covers 8 bases. Germline V gene lookup returns CDR1 SQVTM and CDR2 ANQGSEA. This CDR3 contains 14 residues. J lost 0 bases, V lost 3 bases, and 4 bases had no gene match. Here the CDR3 reads CSVEGGGSSYEQYF. CDR3 bases: TGCAGCGTTGAGGGCGGGGGGTCCTCCTACGAGCAGTACTTC.

This clone occurred a few times. J is TRBJ2-1 and V is TRBV5-1, with 11 positions matching TRBD2. CDR1 and CDR2 from the germline V gene are SGHRS and YFSETQ. The length of the CDR3 is 13 residues. The junction had 9 bases not matched to a gene; V was cut back by 4 bases and J by 15 bases. CDR3 in DNA: TGCGCCAGCAGCGGGGGACTAGCGGAGCTCGCGTTCTTC. Translation: CASSGGLAELAFF.

This clone was observed a few times. V and J are TRBV20-1 and TRBJ2-4, with D perhaps matching TRBD2 (6 bases). Looked up from germline, CDR1 is DFQATT and CDR2 is SNEGSKA (reference sequence). Trimming took 4 bases from V and 6 from J, leaving 7 bases between them. The CDR3 runs 11 residues. The CDR3 sequence: CSAIGGNIQYF. In nucleotides, the CDR3 is TGCAGTGCTATCGGGGGAAACATTCAGTACTTC.

This chain joins TRBV19 and TRBJ1-5; possibly TRBD1 for D (6 bases). The CDR3 has 16 amino acids. Germline loops: CDR1 LNHDA, CDR2 SQIVND (reference sequence). The V and J ends lost 10 bases and 0 bases respectively, with 19 bases between them. CDR3 coding DNA: TGTGCCACCAATCTGGGACACCTAAATAGCAATCAGCCCCAGCATTTT. This translates into CATNLGHLNSNQPQHF.

This clone was recorded a few times. The rearrangement uses TRBV18 and TRBJ2-7; perhaps TRBD1 as D (5 bases). The germline gives CDR1 KGHSH, CDR2 LQKENI. V was shortened by 3 bases and J by 0 bases, with 12 bases between the two germline ends. This CDR3 comprises 15 residues. The CDR3 sequence is CASSPTTASSYEQYF. The CDR3 coding sequence is TGTGCCAGCTCACCGACGACAGCAAGCTCCTACGAGCAGTACTTC.

In this sample, this clone turned up a few times. The genes are TRBV10-1 and TRBJ2-1; D gene unclear. From germline, CDR1 is WNHNN and CDR2 SYGVQD (reference sequence). The CDR3 contains 14 residues. V lost 2 bases and J 7 bases, leaving 12 bases between the germline ends. This chain's CDR3 is CASSEGSTGNEQFF. DNA of the CDR3: TGCGCCAGCAGTGAGGGTAGTACCGGGAATGAGCAGTTCTTC.

J is TRBJ2-7 and V is TRBV7-2, with D uncertain. Trimming took 5 bases from V and 4 from J, leaving 12 bases between them. The germline V gene encodes CDR1 SGHTA and CDR2 FQGNSA. The CDR3 sequence is 13 residues long. This CDR3 reads CASSLGRVYEQYF. The DNA of the CDR3 is TGTGCCAGCAGCCTCGGCCGGGTGTACGAGCAGTACTTC.

The rearrangement uses TRBV11-2 and TRBJ1-5; 7 bases align to TRBD1. Trimming removed 3 bases from V and 8 bases from J; junction bases left unmatched: 4. The CDR3 is 13 amino acids. CDR1 is SGHAT, CDR2 FQNNGV, per germline. The CDR3 bases are TGTGCCAGCAGCTTCGGGCAGGGGGAGCCCCAGCATTTT. Translated: CASSFGQGEPQHF.

This clone appeared many times. The genes are TRBV7-2 and TRBJ2-3; the D gene is possibly TRBD2 (5 bases). The germline CDR1 and CDR2 sequences are SGHTA and FQGNSA. The CDR3 is 14 amino acids. V shed 8 bases and J shed 1 base, with 13 bases lying between them. The CDR3 sequence is CASAGRWGTDTQYF. The CDR3 nucleotides are TGTGCCAGCGCGGGTCGGTGGGGCACAGATACGCAGTATTTT.

This clone showed up just a few times. The J gene is TRBJ1-6, the V gene TRBV6-5; the match to TRBD1 covers 7 bases. This CDR3 contains 15 residues. Germline CDR1 and CDR2: MNHEY and SVGAGI. V lost 7 bases, J lost 7 bases, and 10 bases stayed unmatched. In nucleotides, the CDR3 is TGTGCCAGCACCGACCCGACAGGGATGAATTCACCCCTCCACTTT. Translating gives CASTDPTGMNSPLHF.

The chain is built from TRBV6-6 and TRBJ1-1, with D possibly being TRBD1 (5 bases). This CDR3 has 13 residues. CDR1 MNHNY and CDR2 SVGAGI come from the germline V gene (reference sequence). V lost 6 bases and J lost 7, with 15 bases in between. In DNA form, the CDR3 reads TGTGCCAGCAGAAGGGGCCCGGGTGATGAAGCTTTCTTT. This gives the protein CASRRGPGDEAFF.

This clone came up a few times. The chain has TRBV6-5 and TRBJ2-5; D is uncertain. Per germline, CDR1 MNHEY and CDR2 SVGAGI. The CDR3 extends over 16 amino acids. Trimming removed 4 bases at V and 4 bases at J, with 19 bases between. CDR3 nucleotides: TGTGCCAGCAGTTTTCTTGGCGGATTAGGCGGAGAGACCCAGTACTTC. Protein: CASSFLGGLGGETQYF.

This clone has a handful of counts. This chain connects TRBV5-4 to TRBJ2-5, with TRBD2 matching 8 bases. The trim removed 4 bases at V and 9 bases at J, leaving 8 bases unmatched. This CDR3 is 13 amino acids long. Germline V CDR1 and CDR2: SGHNT, YYREEE (reference sequence). This CDR3 reads CASSPGGLVAQYF. CDR3 nucleotides: TGTGCCAGCAGCCCGGGGGGGTTGGTGGCCCAGTACTTC.

The chain joins TRBV5-1 to TRBJ2-5, with 8 bases identical to TRBD2. This CDR3 contains 16 residues. Germline assignment: CDR1 SGHRS and CDR2 YFSETQ. Trimming cost V 0 bases and J 5 bases; bases outside gene matches: 9. CDR3 residues: CASSLDAAGGGETQYF. CDR3 nucleotide sequence: TGCGCCAGCAGCTTGGACGCGGCGGGGGGCGGTGAGACCCAGTACTTC.

This clone was counted between two and nine times. The rearrangement links TRBV5-1 to TRBJ2-3, with D perhaps TRBD2 (6 bases). The CDR3 runs to 13 residues. Germline V gives CDR1 SGHRS, CDR2 YFSETQ. Between the trimmed V and J ends, which lost 3 bases and 4 bases, there was a span of 9 bases. The CDR3 DNA reads TGCGCCAGCAGCTCAGGAGGGCCAGATACGCAGTATTTT. This encodes CASSSGGPDTQYF.

The table lists this clone with a few counts. The chain recombines TRBV4-3 with TRBJ2-1, with TRBD2 identical over 10 bases. V was clipped by 1 base and J by 3 bases; unmatched bases: 3. Germline-derived CDR1 and CDR2 are LGHNA and YSLEER. CDR3 length equals 16 residues. CDR3 residues: CASSQVAGGLYNEQFF. The CDR3 nucleotides are TGCGCCAGCAGCCAAGTAGCGGGGGGACTCTACAATGAGCAGTTCTTC.

This clone was detected only a few times. V is TRBV25-1 and J is TRBJ2-5, with D perhaps TRBD1 (7 bases). This CDR3 is built from 14 residues. Per the germline V gene, CDR1 is MGHDK and CDR2 is SYGVNS. Trimming stripped 7 bases from V and 3 bases from J, with 15 bases between. As DNA, the CDR3 is TGTGCCAGCAATAACAGGGGAGGAGAAGAGACCCAGTACTTC. Protein: CASNNRGGEETQYF.

The rearrangement uses TRBV14 and TRBJ1-4, with D hard to call. Looked up from germline, CDR1 is SGHDN and CDR2 is FVKESK. The V gene lost 0 bases and the J gene lost 8 bases, with 16 bases spanning the gap. The CDR3 covers 16 residues. CDR3 protein: CASSQDAASSREKLFF. DNA of the CDR3: TGTGCCAGCAGCCAAGATGCGGCATCTTCGAGGGAAAAACTGTTTTTT.

V usage is TRBV10-1 and J usage is TRBJ2-7, with TRBD1 matching 7 bases. V shed 3 bases and J 5 bases; nucleotides not matched to a gene: 7. CDR1 and CDR2 from the germline V gene are WNHNN and SYGVQD (reference sequence). The CDR3 is made up of 14 amino acids. The CDR3 loop is CASSDRQGRDEQYF. CDR3 in DNA: TGCGCCAGCAGTGACCGACAGGGTAGGGACGAGCAGTACTTC.

This clone was seen a handful of times. The chain recombines TRBV6-6 with TRBJ2-3; 12 positions match TRBD2. Germline assignment: CDR1 MNHNY and CDR2 SVGAGI (reference sequence). This CDR3 comprises 15 residues. Trimming removed 7 bases from V and 1 base from J; junction bases left unmatched: 3. CDR3 amino acids: CASKRTSGGTDTQYF. DNA for the CDR3: TGTGCCAGCAAAAGGACTAGCGGGGGCACAGATACGCAGTATTTT.

The rearrangement links TRBV5-6 to TRBJ1-5, with unresolved D. V lost 4 bases, J lost 4 bases, and 9 bases lay in between. Germline V gene lookup returns CDR1 SGHDT and CDR2 YYEEEE. The CDR3 runs to 13 residues. Written as DNA, the CDR3 is TGTGCCAGCAGCCTCTTCAGAAATCAGCCCCAGCATTTT. Protein: CASSLFRNQPQHF.

The gene calls are TRBV27 and TRBJ1-1, with a possible D match to TRBD1 (6 bases). Between the trimmed V and J ends, which lost 5 bases and 3 bases, there was a span of 16 bases. Germline loops: CDR1 MNHEY, CDR2 SMNVEV (reference sequence). The CDR3 has 15 amino acids. The CDR3 sequence: CASSPYRVEDTEAFF. The CDR3 nucleotides are TGTGCCAGCAGTCCTTACAGGGTTGAGGACACTGAAGCTTTCTTT.

The chain joins TRBV19 to TRBJ2-7, with 9 bases that match TRBD2. Germline CDR1 reads LNHDA; CDR2 reads SQIVND (reference sequence). The CDR3 spans 15 residues. V shed 0 bases and J 7 bases; nucleotides not matched to a gene: 7. CDR3 DNA sequence: TGTGCCAGTAGTATAGATCCCGGACTAGCGCGAGAGCAGTACTTC. Its translation is CASSIDPGLAREQYF.

The chain carries TRBV29-1 and TRBJ1-1, with 7 positions matching TRBD1. The length of the CDR3 is 15 residues. CDR1 SQVTM and CDR2 ANQGSEA come from the germline V gene. With V trimmed by 7 bases and J by 2 bases, 13 bases remained unmatched. The CDR3 sequence is CSATGRLGRNTEAFF. CDR3 coding DNA: TGCAGCGCGACAGGGAGACTTGGGCGCAACACTGAAGCTTTCTTT.

This clone showed up just a few times. V is TRBV11-2 and J is TRBJ2-7, with TRBD2 identical over 8 bases. The CDR3 length is 13 residues. Germline trimming cut 6 bases from V and 3 bases from J; bases unmatched to any gene: 4. Germline values: CDR1 SGHAT, CDR2 FQNNGV. CDR3 protein: CASSRGGNYEQYF. CDR3 nucleotides: TGTGCCAGCAGTCGGGGGGGCAACTACGAGCAGTACTTC. Using reference TRBV11-2 and TRBJ2-7 for the parts outside the CDR3, the full variable domain is EAGVAQSPRYKIIEKRQSVAFWCNPISGHATLYWYQQILGQGPKLLIQFQNNGVVDDSQLPKDRFSAERLKGVDSTLKIQPAKLEDSAVYLCASSRGGNYEQYFGPGTRLTVT.

In this sample, this clone turned up a few times. The rearrangement uses TRBV6-5 and TRBJ2-3, with a tentative D call TRBD2 (6 bases). Germline CDR1 reads MNHEY; CDR2 reads SVGAGI. This CDR3 comprises 13 residues. V was shortened by 5 bases and J by 6 bases, with 12 bases between the two germline ends. The CDR3 region has the DNA TGTGCCAGCAGTACGGGACTCCCCGATACGCAGTATTTT. It is translated as CASSTGLPDTQYF.

This clone was observed a few times. The rearrangement links TRBV5-4 to TRBJ2-5; D may be TRBD2 (5 bases). This CDR3 spans 14 amino acids. Trimming stripped 2 bases from V and 1 base from J, with 9 bases between. The germline gives CDR1 SGHNT, CDR2 YYREEE (reference sequence). The CDR3 region has the DNA TGTGCCAGCAGCTTCAGACTACCCCAAGAGACCCAGTACTTC. Translation gives CASSFRLPQETQYF.